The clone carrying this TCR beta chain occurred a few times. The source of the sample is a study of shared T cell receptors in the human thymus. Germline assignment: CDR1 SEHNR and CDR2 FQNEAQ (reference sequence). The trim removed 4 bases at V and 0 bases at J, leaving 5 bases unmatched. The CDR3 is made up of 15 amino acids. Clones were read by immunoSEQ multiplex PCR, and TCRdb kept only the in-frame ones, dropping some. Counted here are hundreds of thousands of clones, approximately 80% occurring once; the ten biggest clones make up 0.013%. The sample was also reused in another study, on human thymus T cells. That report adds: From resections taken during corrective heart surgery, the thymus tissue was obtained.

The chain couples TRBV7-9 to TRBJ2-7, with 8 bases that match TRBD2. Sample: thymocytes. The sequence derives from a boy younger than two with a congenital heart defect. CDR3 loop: CASSCSSGPSYEQYF. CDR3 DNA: TGTGCCAGCAGCTGTTCTAGCGGGCCCTCCTACGAGCAGTACTTC.